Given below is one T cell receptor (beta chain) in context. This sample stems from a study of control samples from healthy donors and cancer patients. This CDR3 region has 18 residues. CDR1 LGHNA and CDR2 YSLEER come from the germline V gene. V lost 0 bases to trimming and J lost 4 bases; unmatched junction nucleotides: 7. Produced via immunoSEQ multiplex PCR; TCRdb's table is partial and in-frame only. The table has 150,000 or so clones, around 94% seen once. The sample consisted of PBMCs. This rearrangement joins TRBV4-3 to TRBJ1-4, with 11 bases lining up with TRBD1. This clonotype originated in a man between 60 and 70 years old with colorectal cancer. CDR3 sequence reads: CASSQDRGQGAGNEKLFF. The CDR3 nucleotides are TGCGCCAGCAGCCAAGATCGCGGACAGGGGGCCGGTAATGAAAAACTGTTTTTT.